This is a list of T cell receptor beta chains from one sample in a study of regulatory T cells in long-lasting Graves disease. TCRdb passed the multiplex PCR reads through MiXCR, listing each CDR3 protein once. The data show around 420,000 distinct CDR3 sequences, 15% to 17% seen once. The sequences come from peripheral blood mononuclear cells (PBMCs), collected at new diagnosis, from a patient treated with antithyroid drugs. All receptors come from a female donor with Graves disease. Both conserved end residues are part of each CDR3. A D gene is named only where the DNA matches it firmly. Only part of the rows carry a size: once, few, many, or a class if the clone is expanded.

>TRBJ2-1|TRBV27|-|few
TGTGCCACCAATCCGATCTCGAGAGCAAGGGAGGACAATGAGCAGTTCTTC
CATNPISRAREDNEQFF
>TRBJ2-5|TRBV28|TRBD2|many
TGTGCCAGCAGTGGGACTAGCACAAGCGAAGAGACCCAGTACTTC
CASSGTSTSEETQYF
>TRBJ1-1|TRBV11-2|-|-
TGTGCCAGCAGCTTAGGGGGGGCGGGGACCACTGAAGCTTTCTTT
CASSLGGAGTTEAFF
>TRBJ2-1|TRBV28|TRBD2|many
TGTGCCAGCAGTTTTGTTCGAACTGGTAGCGGGAGCGCGAATGAGCAGTTCTTC
CASSFVRTGSGSANEQFF
>TRBJ1-5|TRBV30|TRBD1|few
TGTGCCTGGAGTAACAGACAGGGGCTTATCCCCCAGCATTTT
CAWSNRQGLIPQHF
>TRBJ1-5|TRBV12-3/TRBV12-4|-|-
TGTGCCAGCGGACCGCCAGGCAATCAGCCCCAGCATTTT
CASGPPGNQPQHF
>TRBJ2-1|TRBV15|TRBD2|many
TGTGCCACCAGCAGAGAATGGGGCGGGAGCGGGTACAATGAGCAGTTCTTC
CATSREWGGSGYNEQFF
>TRBJ1-6|TRBV18|TRBD1|-
TGTGCCACTCATCTCGGGCAGGGGGAGTCACCCCTCCACTTT
CATHLGQGESPLHF
>TRBJ1-2|TRBV6-1|-|-
TGTGCCAGCGACGGAGGATACGGCTACACCTTC
CASDGGYGYTF
>TRBJ2-1|TRBV29-1|TRBD2|many
TGCAGCGTTGAAGATATACATGGAGGGACTAGCGGGAGAGGTTACTACAATGAGCAGTTCTTC
CSVEDIHGGTSGRGYYNEQFF